This T cell receptor (beta chain) derives from a study of beta chain features in type 1 diabetes. Across the whole study: All samples combined gave fewer than 110 million sorted cells for examination.

TCRB transcripts that were expressed got sequenced, as all of the isolated RNA had been reverse transcribed. The table came from immunoSEQ multiplex PCR; TCRdb's copy has only in-frame clones and leaves some out. Seen here are 300,000 to 400,000 clones, around 9.6% observed once, and the top ten hold about 0.64%. Worth noting for this clone: The target antigen is unknown.

V gave up 6 bases and J gave up 4 bases; unmatched junction bases: 2. The CDR3 is made up of 12 amino acids. The germline CDR1 and CDR2 sequences are SNHLY and FYNNEI. Study-level findings and limits: Within each of all four CD4+ subsets, Type 1 diabetes patients had TCRB CDR3s that were moderately but significantly shorter. Whether TCRB rearrangement is influenced by HLA type went unresolved here.

This TCR was recovered from a man younger than 40 with type 1 diabetes. The sequenced sample consisted of central memory CD4+ T cells from blood. The chain is built from TRBV2 and TRBJ2-5; 7 bases agree with TRBD1. CDR3 residues: CASSDRAETQYF. The CDR3 DNA reads TGTGCCAGCAGCGACAGGGCAGAGACCCAGTACTTC.